This is a list of T cell receptor beta chains from one sample in a study of blood T cell repertoires in COVID-19. Sequencing used immunoSEQ multiplex PCR; TCRdb keeps in-frame clones, though not all of them. The sample carries some 66,000 clones, 82% recorded once. Material for sequencing was peripheral blood. Receptor source: a man aged 55 to 69 with acute or convalescent COVID-19. Each CDR3 is given with its conserved first and last residue. The D gene is left open where the match is weak. The listing skips clone size in some rows; elsewhere it reads once, few, many or a size class.

CDR3 protein: CASSPGTGPSNYGYTF
CDR3 DNA: TGTGCCAGCAGCCCCGGGACAGGACCATCTAACTATGGCTACACCTTC
clone size: NA
V gene: TRBV7-9
D gene: TRBD1
J gene: TRBJ1-2

CDR3 protein: CASSSRNSEKLFF
CDR3 DNA: TGTGCCAGCAGCTCCCGTAATAGTGAAAAACTGTTTTTT
clone size: NA
V gene: TRBV7-2
D gene: NA
J gene: TRBJ1-4

CDR3 protein: CASSPLTSGGPLGYQETQYF
CDR3 DNA: TGTGCCAGCAGCCCGTTGACTAGCGGGGGACCCCTTGGGTACCAAGAGACCCAGTACTTC
clone size: NA
V gene: TRBV3-1/TRBV3-2
D gene: TRBD2
J gene: TRBJ2-5

CDR3 protein: CASSPTGSQDYGYTF
CDR3 DNA: TGTGCCAGCAGTCCGACAGGGAGTCAGGACTATGGCTACACCTTC
clone size: NA
V gene: TRBV6-5
D gene: TRBD1
J gene: TRBJ1-2

CDR3 protein: CASNSRQGSGNTIYF
CDR3 DNA: TGTGCCAGTAATTCACGACAGGGCTCTGGAAACACCATATATTTT
clone size: NA
V gene: TRBV19
D gene: TRBD1
J gene: TRBJ1-3

CDR3 protein: CAWSGGYSMGYTF
CDR3 DNA: TGTGCCTGGAGCGGCGGCTATTCTATGGGCTACACCTTC
clone size: NA
V gene: TRBV30
D gene: NA
J gene: TRBJ1-2

CDR3 protein: CAISDPTAAGQPQHF
CDR3 DNA: TGTGCCATCAGTGACCCGACGGCCGCGGGTCAGCCCCAGCATTTT
clone size: once
V gene: TRBV10-3
D gene: NA
J gene: TRBJ1-5

CDR3 protein: CASSPGTDANYGYTF
CDR3 DNA: TGTGCCAGCTCACCAGGGACAGACGCTAACTATGGCTACACCTTC
clone size: NA
V gene: TRBV18
D gene: TRBD1
J gene: TRBJ1-2

CDR3 protein: CAWSLSGALTEAFF
CDR3 DNA: TGTGCCTGGAGTCTTTCAGGGGCTTTGACTGAAGCTTTCTTT
clone size: NA
V gene: TRBV30
D gene: NA
J gene: TRBJ1-1

CDR3 protein: CASSPQDNEQFF
CDR3 DNA: TGTGCCAGCAGCCCGCAGGACAATGAGCAGTTCTTC
clone size: NA
V gene: TRBV11-1
D gene: NA
J gene: TRBJ2-1

CDR3 protein: CASSKGQSYNSPLHF
CDR3 DNA: TGTGCCAGCAGTAAGGGACAGTCTTATAATTCACCCCTCCACTTT
clone size: NA
V gene: TRBV27
D gene: TRBD1
J gene: TRBJ1-6

CDR3 protein: CASSQSRGTSRNQPQHF
CDR3 DNA: TGCGCCAGCAGTCAATCGCGGGGGACCTCTCGGAATCAGCCCCAGCATTTT
clone size: NA
V gene: TRBV23-1
D gene: NA
J gene: TRBJ1-5

CDR3 protein: CASSPGLTNTEAFF
CDR3 DNA: TGTGCCAGCTCACCCGGGTTGACGAACACTGAAGCTTTCTTT
clone size: once
V gene: TRBV18
D gene: NA
J gene: TRBJ1-1

CDR3 protein: CASSAGQTNTEAFF
CDR3 DNA: TGCGCCAGCAGTGCGGGACAGACGAACACTGAAGCTTTCTTT
clone size: NA
V gene: TRBV10-1
D gene: TRBD1
J gene: TRBJ1-1

CDR3 protein: CASSFPTSRQKSGELFF
CDR3 DNA: TGTGCCAGCAGCTTCCCGACTAGCCGACAAAAGAGCGGGGAGCTGTTTTTT
clone size: NA
V gene: TRBV4-2
D gene: TRBD2
J gene: TRBJ2-2

CDR3 protein: CASYKQGTSNQPQHF
CDR3 DNA: TGTGCCAGTTACAAACAGGGGACTAGCAATCAGCCCCAGCATTTT
clone size: NA
V gene: TRBV6-5
D gene: TRBD1
J gene: TRBJ1-5

CDR3 protein: CATSRGSGTGAGNQPQHF
CDR3 DNA: TGTGCCACCAGCAGAGGGTCGGGGACAGGGGCTGGCAATCAGCCCCAGCATTTT
clone size: NA
V gene: TRBV15
D gene: TRBD1
J gene: TRBJ1-5

CDR3 protein: CASSLWRGELFF
CDR3 DNA: TGTGCCAGCAGTTTATGGAGAGGGGAGCTGTTTTTT
clone size: once
V gene: TRBV12-3/TRBV12-4
D gene: NA
J gene: TRBJ2-2

CDR3 protein: CASSQADRGINSPLHF
CDR3 DNA: TGCGCCAGCAGCCAAGCCGACAGGGGGATAAATTCACCCCTCCACTTT
clone size: NA
V gene: TRBV4-1
D gene: TRBD1
J gene: TRBJ1-6

CDR3 protein: CASSSLGLADTDTQYF
CDR3 DNA: TGTGCCAGCAGTTCCCTCGGACTAGCGGACACAGATACGCAGTATTTT
clone size: NA
V gene: TRBV6-5
D gene: TRBD2
J gene: TRBJ2-3

CDR3 protein: CASRATGESKNIQYF
CDR3 DNA: TGTGCCAGCAGGGCGACAGGGGAATCCAAAAACATTCAGTACTTC
clone size: NA
V gene: TRBV27
D gene: TRBD1
J gene: TRBJ2-4

CDR3 protein: CASSLGLDSYEQYF
CDR3 DNA: TGTGCCAGCAGCTTAGGACTAGACTCCTACGAGCAGTACTTC
clone size: NA
V gene: TRBV7-2
D gene: NA
J gene: TRBJ2-7

CDR3 protein: CASSLDGRQGVDTEAFF
CDR3 DNA: TGTGCCAGCAGCTTGGATGGACGACAGGGAGTGGACACTGAAGCTTTCTTT
clone size: NA
V gene: TRBV11-2
D gene: TRBD1
J gene: TRBJ1-1

CDR3 protein: CAWSVIQGGIQYF
CDR3 DNA: TGTGCCTGGAGTGTAATCCAGGGTGGCATTCAGTACTTC
clone size: NA
V gene: TRBV30
D gene: NA
J gene: TRBJ2-4

CDR3 protein: CASSSRNQREGTEAFF
CDR3 DNA: TGTGCCAGCAGCTCGAGGAACCAACGGGAGGGCACTGAAGCTTTCTTT
clone size: NA
V gene: TRBV11-3
D gene: NA
J gene: TRBJ1-1

CDR3 protein: CASSGDSGNQPQHF
CDR3 DNA: TGTGCCAGCAGCGGGGACAGCGGAAATCAGCCCCAGCATTTT
clone size: NA
V gene: TRBV5-6
D gene: TRBD1
J gene: TRBJ1-5

CDR3 protein: CASSLIQGKTDTQYF
CDR3 DNA: TGTGCCAGCAGCTTGATCCAGGGAAAAACAGATACGCAGTATTTT
clone size: NA
V gene: TRBV7-2
D gene: NA
J gene: TRBJ2-3

CDR3 protein: CASSLELQTFVTEQYF
CDR3 DNA: TGCGCCAGCAGCTTGGAACTACAAACCTTTGTCACCGAGCAGTACTTC
clone size: NA
V gene: TRBV5-1
D gene: NA
J gene: TRBJ2-7

CDR3 protein: CASSPRTSVFTDTQYF
CDR3 DNA: TGCGCCAGCAGCCCACGGACTAGCGTCTTCACAGATACGCAGTATTTT
clone size: NA
V gene: TRBV5-1
D gene: TRBD2
J gene: TRBJ2-3

CDR3 protein: CASSLVGTGQQETQYF
CDR3 DNA: TGCGCCAGCAGCTTGGTAGGGACAGGCCAACAAGAGACCCAGTACTTC
clone size: NA
V gene: TRBV5-1
D gene: TRBD1
J gene: TRBJ2-5

CDR3 protein: CASSLFSLGQGNFLQGYTF
CDR3 DNA: TGCGCCAGCAGCTTGTTTAGTTTGGGACAGGGCAACTTTTTGCAGGGCTACACCTTC
clone size: NA
V gene: TRBV5-1
D gene: TRBD1
J gene: TRBJ1-2

CDR3 protein: CSASSSGGAGELFF
CDR3 DNA: TGCAGTGCTAGTTCTAGCGGGGGGGCCGGGGAGCTGTTTTTT
clone size: few
V gene: TRBV20-1
D gene: TRBD2
J gene: TRBJ2-2

CDR3 protein: CASSEEGPRYGYTF
CDR3 DNA: TGTGCCAGCAGTGAGGAGGGGCCACGCTATGGCTACACCTTC
clone size: NA
V gene: TRBV6-1
D gene: NA
J gene: TRBJ1-2

CDR3 protein: CASSPGTYNEQFF
CDR3 DNA: TGTGCCAGCAGCCCCGGGACCTACAATGAGCAGTTCTTC
clone size: NA
V gene: TRBV7-9
D gene: NA
J gene: TRBJ2-1

CDR3 protein: CASSLVRGRPGELFF
CDR3 DNA: TGTGCCAGCAGCTTAGTCAGGGGGAGGCCCGGGGAGCTGTTTTTT
clone size: NA
V gene: TRBV7-2
D gene: NA
J gene: TRBJ2-2

CDR3 protein: CASSTTGTGVSNQPQHF
CDR3 DNA: TGTGCCAGTAGCACAACCGGGACAGGGGTTAGCAATCAGCCCCAGCATTTT
clone size: NA
V gene: TRBV19
D gene: TRBD1
J gene: TRBJ1-5

CDR3 protein: CAWSVPGRGQGGNQPQHF
CDR3 DNA: TGTGCCTGGAGTGTACCAGGGAGGGGACAGGGAGGCAATCAGCCCCAGCATTTT
clone size: NA
V gene: TRBV30
D gene: TRBD1
J gene: TRBJ1-5

CDR3 protein: CASSLDPQGLPGANVLTF
CDR3 DNA: TGTGCCAGCAGCTTAGACCCACAGGGGTTGCCTGGGGCCAACGTCCTGACTTTC
clone size: NA
V gene: TRBV11-2
D gene: TRBD1
J gene: TRBJ2-6

CDR3 protein: CATSTPGPRGETQYF
CDR3 DNA: TGTGCCACCAGTACTCCCGGGCCCAGAGGGGAGACCCAGTACTTC
clone size: NA
V gene: TRBV24-1
D gene: NA
J gene: TRBJ2-5

CDR3 protein: CSASVRAPMNTEAFF
CDR3 DNA: TGCAGTGCTAGTGTCCGAGCGCCCATGAACACTGAAGCTTTCTTT
clone size: NA
V gene: TRBV20-1
D gene: NA
J gene: TRBJ1-1

CDR3 protein: CASRTGLDTIYF
CDR3 DNA: TGTGCCAGCCGGACAGGTTTAGACACCATATATTTT
clone size: NA
V gene: TRBV6-5
D gene: TRBD1
J gene: TRBJ1-3

CDR3 protein: CASSLARLGSTEAFF
CDR3 DNA: TGTGCCAGCAGCTTGGCCAGATTGGGGAGCACTGAAGCTTTCTTT
clone size: NA
V gene: TRBV13
D gene: NA
J gene: TRBJ1-1

CDR3 protein: CSGRGGDSYNEQFF
CDR3 DNA: TGCAGCGGGAGGGGCGGGGATTCCTACAATGAGCAGTTCTTC
clone size: NA
V gene: TRBV29-1
D gene: NA
J gene: TRBJ2-1

CDR3 protein: CASSSTSGTGALGHYGYTF
CDR3 DNA: TGTGCCAGCAGCTCCACCTCCGGGACAGGGGCCTTAGGTCACTATGGCTACACCTTC
clone size: NA
V gene: TRBV11-2
D gene: TRBD1
J gene: TRBJ1-2

CDR3 protein: CASSQYLRSNTEAFF
CDR3 DNA: TGTGCCAGCAGCCAATACTTGCGGAGTAACACTGAAGCTTTCTTT
clone size: NA
V gene: TRBV16
D gene: NA
J gene: TRBJ1-1

CDR3 protein: CASSQGAANTEAFF
CDR3 DNA: TGCGCCAGCAGCCAAGGTGCGGCGAACACTGAAGCTTTCTTT
clone size: NA
V gene: TRBV4-1
D gene: NA
J gene: TRBJ1-1

CDR3 protein: CASSVGLDFQETQYF
CDR3 DNA: TGTGCCAGCAGCGTAGGACTGGACTTTCAAGAGACCCAGTACTTC
clone size: NA
V gene: TRBV9
D gene: NA
J gene: TRBJ2-5

CDR3 protein: CASSPGDSRMDTQYF
CDR3 DNA: TGTGCCAGCAGCCCCGGGGACTCGCGGATGGATACGCAGTATTTT
clone size: NA
V gene: TRBV11-2
D gene: NA
J gene: TRBJ2-3

CDR3 protein: CASSYLSGYTDTQYF
CDR3 DNA: TGTGCCAGCAGTTACCTTAGCGGATACACAGATACGCAGTATTTT
clone size: NA
V gene: TRBV6-2/TRBV6-3
D gene: NA
J gene: TRBJ2-3

CDR3 protein: CASSRTVTQGQPQHF
CDR3 DNA: TGTGCCAGCAGTCGGACAGTGACACAGGGGCAGCCCCAGCATTTT
clone size: few
V gene: TRBV6-5
D gene: TRBD1
J gene: TRBJ1-5

CDR3 protein: CSVTTGTANQPQHF
CDR3 DNA: TGCAGCGTTACAACCGGGACAGCGAATCAGCCCCAGCATTTT
clone size: NA
V gene: TRBV29-1
D gene: TRBD1
J gene: TRBJ1-5

CDR3 protein: CASSYGLAGTDTQYF
CDR3 DNA: TGTGCCAGCAGCTACGGACTAGCGGGCACAGATACGCAGTATTTT
clone size: NA
V gene: TRBV11-2
D gene: TRBD2
J gene: TRBJ2-3

CDR3 protein: CASSVGFRSGGTDTQYF
CDR3 DNA: TGTGCCAGCAGCGTAGGTTTCCGTAGCGGGGGGACAGATACGCAGTATTTT
clone size: NA
V gene: TRBV9
D gene: TRBD2
J gene: TRBJ2-3

CDR3 protein: CASSWGGGQPQHF
CDR3 DNA: TGCGCCAGCAGCTGGGGAGGGGGTCAGCCCCAGCATTTT
clone size: once
V gene: TRBV5-1
D gene: NA
J gene: TRBJ1-5

CDR3 protein: CASSLPTATNEKLFF
CDR3 DNA: TGTGCCAGCAGCTTACCGACAGCTACTAATGAAAAACTGTTTTTT
clone size: NA
V gene: TRBV7-9
D gene: NA
J gene: TRBJ1-4